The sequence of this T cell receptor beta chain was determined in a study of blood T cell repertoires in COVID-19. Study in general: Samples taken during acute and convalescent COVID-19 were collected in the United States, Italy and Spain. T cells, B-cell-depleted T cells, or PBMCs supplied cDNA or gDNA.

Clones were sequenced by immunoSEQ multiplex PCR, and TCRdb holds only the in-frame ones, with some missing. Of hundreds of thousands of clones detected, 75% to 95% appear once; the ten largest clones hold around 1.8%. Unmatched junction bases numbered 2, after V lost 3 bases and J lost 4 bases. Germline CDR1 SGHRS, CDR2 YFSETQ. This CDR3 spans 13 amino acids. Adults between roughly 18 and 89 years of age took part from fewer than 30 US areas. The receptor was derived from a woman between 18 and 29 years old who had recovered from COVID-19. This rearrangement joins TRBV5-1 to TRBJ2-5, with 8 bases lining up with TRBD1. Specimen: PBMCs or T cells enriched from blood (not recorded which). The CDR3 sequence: CASSSTGGETQYF. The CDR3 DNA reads TGCGCCAGCAGCTCCACAGGGGGAGAGACCCAGTACTTC.